The 19 T cell receptor beta chains below were found in one sample sequenced in a study of cytomegalovirus exposure and HLA in healthy donors. A multiplex PCR was run with 60 Vbeta primers and 13 Jbeta primers. Measured with immunoSEQ multiplex PCR; TCRdb has only the in-frame clones, and not every one. This sample contains over 100,000 clones. The specimen was PBMCs. The receptors here all came from a young man in good health and CMV-seronegative.

V and J are TRBV6-1 and TRBJ2-3; 9 nucleotides align to TRBD1. The CDR3 spans 13 residues. Germline-derived CDR1 and CDR2 are MNHNS and SASEGT. V was clipped by 8 bases and J by 4 bases; unmatched bases: 4. CDR3 sequence: CASRRTGADTQYF. CDR3 DNA sequence: TGTGCCAGCCGCCGGACAGGGGCAGATACGCAGTATTTT.

This chain links TRBV7-9 with TRBJ2-3; no definite D call. The CDR3 has 13 amino acids. From germline, CDR1 is SEHNR and CDR2 FQNEAQ (reference sequence). V was trimmed by 2 bases and J by 3 bases, leaving 6 bases between them. As DNA, the CDR3 is TGTGCCAGCAGCTTACCCCGTACAGATACGCAGTATTTT. Protein: CASSLPRTDTQYF.

The gene calls are TRBV30 and TRBJ2-7; a possible D gene is TRBD1 (6 bases). Germline lookup yields CDR1 GTSNPN and CDR2 SVGIG (reference sequence). The CDR3 has 12 residues. V was cut by 3 bases and J by 1 base, with 7 bases left in between. The CDR3 spells CAWSGQSYEQYF. The CDR3 DNA is TGTGCCTGGAGCGGACAGTCCTACGAGCAGTACTTC. Full variable domain (remainder filled in from reference TRBV30 and TRBJ2-7): SQTIHQWPATLVQPVGSPLSLECTVEGTSNPNLYWYRQAAGRGLQLLFYSVGIGQISSEVPQNLSASRPQDRQFILSSKKLLLSDSGFYLCAWSGQSYEQYFGPGTRLTVT.

The chain uses TRBV7-9 and TRBJ2-3; 9 nucleotides align to TRBD2. The CDR3 consists of 18 residues. Germline CDR1 reads SEHNR; CDR2 reads FQNEAQ (reference sequence). V trimming: 5 bases; J trimming: 3 bases; junction bases outside the gene matches: 15. CDR3 residues: CASSPFGGGAGDTDTQYF. The CDR3 DNA reads as TGTGCCAGCAGCCCATTCGGCGGGGGGGCAGGGGATACAGATACGCAGTATTTT.

The chain joins TRBV2 to TRBJ2-7; 7 positions match TRBD2. The J segment lost 6 bases and the V segment lost 11 bases, leaving 10 bases of the junction unmatched. Germline V lookup: CDR1 SNHLY, CDR2 FYNNEI. The CDR3 consists of 12 residues. CDR3 sequence (DNA): TGTGCCGGGAGGCGGGGAGGGACCGAGCAGTACTTC. This encodes CAGRRGGTEQYF.

J is TRBJ2-5 and V is TRBV5-1; 12 bases fit TRBD2. V gave up 4 bases and J gave up 5 bases; unmatched junction bases: 6. The germline CDR1 and CDR2 sequences are SGHRS and YFSETQ. The CDR3 is 15 amino acids. CDR3 protein: CASSPSGGAAETQYF. In DNA, the CDR3 is TGCGCCAGCAGCCCTAGCGGGGGGGCGGCGGAGACCCAGTACTTC. The whole variable domain, filled in from reference TRBV5-1 and TRBJ2-5, reads KAGVTQTPRYLIKTRGQQVTLSCSPISGHRSVSWYQQTPGQGLQFLFEYFSETQRNKGNFPGRFSGRQFSNSRSEMNVSTLELGDSALYLCASSPSGGAAETQYFGPGTRLLVL.

J is TRBJ2-3 and V is TRBV9; 8 bases agree with TRBD2. The CDR3 is made up of 16 amino acids. Germline V gene lookup returns CDR1 SGDLS and CDR2 YYNGEE. Trimming at V came to 0 bases and at J to 2 bases, leaving 5 bases not matched to a gene. The CDR3 reads CASSVAVAGNTDTQYF. The DNA of the CDR3 is TGTGCCAGCAGCGTAGCGGTAGCGGGGAACACAGATACGCAGTATTTT.

This chain links TRBV4-2 with TRBJ2-6; 13 positions agree with TRBD2. Germline CDR1 reads LGHNA; CDR2 reads YNFKEQ. The V gene end was trimmed by 5 bases and the J gene end by 4 bases; junction bases not matched to a gene: 8. This CDR3 is 18 amino acids long. The CDR3 sequence is CASSWTSGGAEGANVLTF. For the CDR3, the DNA is TGTGCCAGCAGCTGGACTAGCGGGGGCGCGGAAGGGGCCAACGTCCTGACTTTC.

The chain carries TRBV5-4 and TRBJ2-3; D is possibly TRBD2 (6 bases). This CDR3 contains 16 residues. Trimming took off 5 bases at V and 3 bases at J, with 19 bases between the two ends. From germline, CDR1 is SGHNT and CDR2 YYREEE (reference sequence). For the CDR3, the DNA is TGTGCCAGCAGTCAGGCGGGGAAATCAAAGACAGATACGCAGTATTTT. Translating it yields CASSQAGKSKTDTQYF.

The chain uses TRBV4-3 and TRBJ2-3; D uncertain. The CDR3 has 16 residues. V lost 1 base to trimming and J lost 6 bases, with 17 bases between them. The germline V gene has CDR1 LGHNA and CDR2 YSLEER. CDR3 sequence: CASSQGSSLGADTQYF. Here the CDR3 DNA reads TGCGCCAGCAGCCAAGGGTCCTCCCTAGGCGCCGATACGCAGTATTTT.

This chain links TRBV5-6 with TRBJ2-4, with TRBD1 matching over 7 bases. J gave up 7 bases and V 0 bases, and 10 bases lay outside the gene matches. The CDR3 loop spans 16 amino acids. Germline CDR1 and CDR2: SGHDT and YYEEEE. CDR3 sequence (DNA): TGTGCCAGCAGCTTGGGTGGGCTAGGGGGCGGGAACATTCAGTACTTC. It specifies CASSLGGLGGGNIQYF. Looking up the rest from reference TRBV5-6 and TRBJ2-4 gives the full variable domain: DAGVTQSPTHLIKTRGQQVTLRCSPKSGHDTVSWYQQALGQGPQFIFQYYEEEERQRGNFPDRFSGHQFPNYSSELNVNALLLGDSALYLCASSLGGLGGGNIQYFGAGTRLSVL.

V is TRBV7-9 and J is TRBJ1-2, with 12 bases aligning to TRBD1. The CDR3 extends over 17 amino acids. Germline V gene lookup returns CDR1 SEHNR and CDR2 FQNEAQ (reference sequence). After removal of 5 bases from V and 6 bases from J, the junction contained 13 bases not matched to a gene. The CDR3 DNA reads as TGTGCCAGCAGCCCCCGAGGGACAGGGGGCGTTGGCCATGGCTACACCTTC. Translation: CASSPRGTGGVGHGYTF.

The chain employs TRBV19 and TRBJ2-2, with 9 bases aligning to TRBD1. The CDR3 is 17 amino acids. Per germline, CDR1 LNHDA and CDR2 SQIVND (reference sequence). Germline trimming cut 3 bases from V and 0 bases from J; bases unmatched to any gene: 5. Here the CDR3 reads CASSIWTGATNTGELFF. For the CDR3, the DNA is TGTGCCAGTAGTATCTGGACAGGGGCTACGAACACCGGGGAGCTGTTTTTT.

The chain employs TRBV19 and TRBJ2-7, with unresolved D. Trimming removed 2 bases from V and 3 bases from J, with 8 bases in between. CDR1 is LNHDA, CDR2 SQIVND, per germline (reference sequence). This CDR3 has 13 amino acids. The DNA of the CDR3 is TGTGCCAGTAGTATATCGGCAGGCTACGAGCAGTACTTC. It specifies CASSISAGYEQYF.

V is TRBV6-5 and J is TRBJ2-4, with 8 bases matching TRBD2. From germline, CDR1 is MNHEY and CDR2 SVGAGI. Trimming took 8 bases from V and 1 from J; bases not matched to a gene: 7. The CDR3 totals 15 residues. The CDR3 coding sequence is TGTGCCAGCGGAACGGGGGGGCCGGCCAAAAACATTCAGTACTTC. Its translation: CASGTGGPAKNIQYF.

The J gene is TRBJ1-1, the V gene TRBV5-1; D is uncertain. This CDR3 spans 13 amino acids. Between the trimmed V and J ends, which lost 5 bases and 1 base, there was a span of 9 bases. The germline V gene has CDR1 SGHRS and CDR2 YFSETQ. The CDR3 sequence is CASRQLTNTEAFF. CDR3 sequence (DNA): TGCGCCAGCAGACAGCTTACGAACACTGAAGCTTTCTTT.

The chain uses TRBV10-3 and TRBJ2-7, with 11 bases aligning to TRBD1. CDR3 length: 15 residues. The germline V gene has CDR1 ENHRY and CDR2 SYGVKD. The junction had 6 bases not matched to a gene; V was cut back by 7 bases and J by 1 base. This CDR3 is CAIKPGDRGSYEQYF. CDR3 DNA sequence: TGTGCCATCAAACCAGGGGACAGGGGGTCCTACGAGCAGTACTTC.

The chain is built from TRBV11-2 and TRBJ1-1; TRBD1 aligns across 9 bases. Losses at the gene ends were 4 bases for V and 3 bases for J; bases not matched to a gene: 0. CDR1 is SGHAT, CDR2 FQNNGV, per germline. There are 13 residues in the CDR3. CDR3 coding DNA: TGTGCCAGCAGCTGGACAGGGGACACTGAAGCTTTCTTT. Protein: CASSWTGDTEAFF.

The chain employs TRBV6-5 and TRBJ1-1; 7 positions match TRBD1. V dropped 3 bases and J dropped 1; count of bases not matched to a gene: 2. Germline assignment: CDR1 MNHEY and CDR2 SVGAGI. This CDR3 is 14 amino acids long. CDR3 coding DNA: TGTGCCAGCAGTTATGGGACAGCGAACACTGAAGCTTTCTTT. It specifies CASSYGTANTEAFF.